Each of the 32 T cell receptor beta chains below was sequenced from the same sample in a study of T cell responses to AZD1222 COVID-19 vaccine. The repertoire was sequenced with immunoSEQ multiplex PCR; TCRdb's copy has only in-frame clones and lacks some. The sample records about 130,000 clones, more than 75% being singletons. The specimen comprised peripheral blood, sampled 28 days after the second AZD1222 dose. Receptors were obtained from an adult who received the AZD1222 COVID-19 vaccine.

V is TRBV7-9 and J is TRBJ1-1; tentatively, D is TRBD1 (5 bases). With 5 bases removed from V and 0 bases from J, the gap between germline ends came to 7 bases. The CDR3 sequence is 13 residues long. CDR1 and CDR2 from the germline V gene are SEHNR and FQNEAQ (reference sequence). The CDR3 loop is CASSRGVNTEAFF. The DNA for the CDR3 is TGTGCCAGCAGCCGGGGGGTGAACACTGAAGCTTTCTTT.

The CDR3 coding sequence is TGTGCCTGGAGCGCCGGGACAGCGAATCAGCCCCAGCATTTT. Its protein product is CAWSAGTANQPQHF. V is TRBV30 and J is TRBJ1-5; 7 bases map to TRBD1. V shed 3 bases and J 4 bases; nucleotides not matched to a gene: 6. This CDR3 region has 14 residues. Looked up from germline, CDR1 is GTSNPN and CDR2 is SVGIG (reference sequence).

The V and J genes are TRBV24-1 and TRBJ2-3; 7 nucleotides match TRBD2. The ends lost 3 bases at V and 10 bases at J; junction bases unmatched: 9. Per the germline V gene, CDR1 is KGHDR and CDR2 is SFDVKD. CDR3 length equals 14 residues. The CDR3 DNA is TGTGCCACCAGTGATAAAGGCGGGAGTCCCCCGCAGTATTTT. It encodes CATSDKGGSPPQYF.

This rearrangement joins TRBV28 to TRBJ2-5; 7 bases agree with TRBD1. V shed 2 bases and J 5 bases; nucleotides not matched to a gene: 14. This CDR3 contains 17 residues. Germline V gene data show CDR1 as MDHEN and CDR2 as SYDVKM. The CDR3 nucleotides read TGTGCCAGCAGTTTAAGGCCCCACAGGGGTATTGGGGAGACCCAGTACTTC. Translating gives CASSLRPHRGIGETQYF.

This sequence joins TRBV3-1 (or the pseudogene TRBV3-2) and TRBJ1-3; D is unclear. Trimming shortened V by 4 bases and J by 4 bases, and 8 bases separated the two germline ends. The CDR3 is 13 amino acids. Per germline, CDR1 LGHDT and CDR2 YNNKEL (reference sequence). CDR3 protein: CASSPRPGNTIYF. In nucleotides, the CDR3 is TGTGCCAGCAGCCCACGACCGGGAAACACCATATATTTT.

This sequence joins TRBV18 and TRBJ2-7; D might be TRBD1 or TRBD2, each matching 6 bases. V shed 2 bases and J shed 2 bases, with 10 bases lying between them. The CDR3 spans 14 residues. The germline V gene encodes CDR1 KGHSH and CDR2 LQKENI. CDR3 loop: CASSPTGGPYEQYF. Written as DNA, the CDR3 is TGTGCCAGCTCACCAACCGGGGGCCCCTACGAGCAGTACTTC. The variable domain in full, completed from reference TRBV18 and TRBJ2-7, reads NAGVMQNPRHLVRRRGQEARLRCSPMKGHSHVYWYRQLPEEGLKFMVYLQKENIIDESGMPKERFSAEFPKEGPSILRIQQVVRGDSAAYFCASSPTGGPYEQYFGPGTRLTVT.

The V gene is TRBV5-5, the J gene TRBJ1-6; D remains unclear. CDR3 length: 12 amino acids. Germline-derived CDR1 and CDR2 are SGHKS and YYEKEE (reference sequence). Trimming stripped 1 base from V and 7 bases from J, with 3 bases between. CDR3 bases: TGTGCCAGCAGCTTGTCGAATTCACCCCTCCACTTT. This gives the protein CASSLSNSPLHF.

The rearrangement joins TRBV12-3 or TRBV12-4 to TRBJ1-5, with D possibly matching TRBD1 (6 bases). The V end lost 6 bases, the J end lost 2 bases, and 8 bases lay between the germline ends. The CDR3 contains 13 residues. The CDR3 DNA sequence: TGTGCCAGCAGAACAGGGCGCAATCAGCCCCAGCATTTT. Its protein is CASRTGRNQPQHF.

This clone was seen a single time. The genes are TRBV28 and TRBJ1-1; unclear D gene. V lost 3 bases to trimming and J lost 1 base, with 12 bases between them. This CDR3 comprises 15 residues. The germline CDR1 and CDR2 sequences are MDHEN and SYDVKM. In DNA form, the CDR3 reads TGTGCCAGCAGTTTTAGAGGAAAGGGGAACACTGAAGCTTTCTTT. It specifies CASSFRGKGNTEAFF. The variable domain in full, with the rest retrieved from reference TRBV28 and TRBJ1-1, is DVKVTQSSRYLVKRTGEKVFLECVQDMDHENMFWYRQDPGLGLRLIYFSYDVKMKEKGDIPEGYSVSREKKERFSLILESASTNQTSMYLCASSFRGKGNTEAFFGQGTRLTVV.

The CDR3 nucleotides read TGTGCCAGCAGCCTAGCGGGAAGTTACAATGAGCAGTTCTTC. This codes for CASSLAGSYNEQFF. The chain uses TRBV13 and TRBJ2-1; 9 bases match TRBD2. J lost 4 bases, V lost 5 bases, and 3 bases had no gene match. This CDR3 spans 14 amino acids. The germline V gene has CDR1 PRHDT and CDR2 FYEKMQ (reference sequence).

The chain is built from TRBV7-9 and TRBJ2-1; D remains unclear. V dropped 2 bases and J dropped 6 bases, with 8 bases sitting between them. CDR3 size: 13 residues. CDR1 and CDR2 (germline): SEHNR, FQNEAQ (reference sequence). The CDR3, as DNA: TGTGCCAGCAGCTTACGCAGAGGCAATGAGCAGTTCTTC. Translated: CASSLRRGNEQFF.

The rearrangement uses TRBV28 and TRBJ1-6; weak D call: TRBD1 (5 bases). Germline V CDR1 and CDR2: MDHEN, SYDVKM. The CDR3 runs to 13 residues. V lost 8 bases to trimming and J lost 17 bases, with 22 bases between them. Here the CDR3 DNA reads TGTGCCAGCCGAGATCCGTGGGGGGTCCTCTTCCACTTT. Translated, it gives CASRDPWGVLFHF. The whole variable domain, remainder taken from reference TRBV28 and TRBJ1-6, is DVKVTQSSRYLVKRTGEKVFLECVQDMDHENMFWYRQDPGLGLRLIYFSYDVKMKEKGDIPEGYSVSREKKERFSLILESASTNQTSMYLCASRDPWGVLFHFGNGTRLTVT.

The V and J genes are TRBV6-5 and TRBJ2-4, with TRBD2 identical over 9 bases. There are 14 residues in the CDR3. J was trimmed by 2 bases and V by 6 bases; bases with no gene match: 2. Per the germline V gene, CDR1 is MNHEY and CDR2 is SVGAGI. The CDR3 DNA follows: TGTGCCAGCAGGCGGGAGGGCCCCAAAAACATTCAGTACTTC. It encodes CASRREGPKNIQYF.

The chain carries TRBV11-2 and TRBJ2-7, with a weak D call TRBD2 (6 bases). The CDR3 length is 14 residues. Trimming removed 5 bases at V and 6 bases at J, with 17 bases between. Germline values: CDR1 SGHAT, CDR2 FQNNGV. CDR3 bases: TGTGCCAGCAGCACCTACGGGACTCATGCCGAGCAGTACTTC. Translation: CASSTYGTHAEQYF.

The chain combines TRBV30 with TRBJ1-5, with 7 bases matching TRBD1. V shed 3 bases, J shed 0 bases, and the junction held 5 bases outside the gene matches. Germline values: CDR1 GTSNPN, CDR2 SVGIG (reference sequence). The CDR3 has 15 amino acids. The CDR3 DNA follows: TGTGCCTGGAGAGATGCAGGGGGTAGCAATCAGCCCCAGCATTTT. This encodes CAWRDAGGSNQPQHF.

This rearrangement joins TRBV28 to TRBJ1-2, with D possibly being TRBD1 (6 bases). The CDR3 has 15 amino acids. The V end was cut by 4 bases, the J end by 0 bases, with 12 bases between. The germline V gene encodes CDR1 MDHEN and CDR2 SYDVKM. The CDR3 is CASSSPGATNYGYTF. CDR3 DNA: TGTGCCAGCAGTTCGCCAGGGGCTACTAACTATGGCTACACCTTC.

The chain carries TRBV6-5 and TRBJ2-7; no firm D call. Germline CDR1 and CDR2: MNHEY and SVGAGI. The V gene lost 4 bases and the J gene lost 6 bases, with 19 bases spanning the gap. The CDR3 has 15 amino acids. The CDR3 sequence: CASSFQAGQPGEQYF. The CDR3 DNA reads as TGTGCCAGCAGTTTTCAAGCCGGGCAACCAGGCGAGCAGTACTTC.

The chain combines TRBV20-1 with TRBJ1-5; D not certain. The germline CDR1 and CDR2 sequences are DFQATT and SNEGSKA (reference sequence). V was shortened by 3 bases and J by 8 bases, with 14 bases between the two germline ends. The CDR3 sequence is 13 residues long. CDR3 residues: CSASGTATEPQHF. The CDR3 nucleotides are TGCAGTGCTAGTGGAACGGCGACGGAGCCCCAGCATTTT.

The chain's CDR3 is CASAGQGNYGYTF. Here the CDR3 DNA reads TGCGCCAGCGCCGGACAGGGCAATTATGGCTACACCTTC. This chain connects TRBV5-1 to TRBJ1-2, with 8 nucleotides matching TRBD1. The CDR3 contains 13 residues. The V segment lost 7 bases and the J segment 5 bases; nucleotides outside the gene matches: 7. Germline-derived CDR1 and CDR2 are SGHRS and YFSETQ.

The chain carries TRBV6-1 and TRBJ1-2; D unclear. The V and J ends lost 3 bases and 8 bases respectively, with 19 bases between them. CDR3 length equals 15 residues. Germline CDR1 is MNHNS and CDR2 is SASEGT. The DNA of the CDR3 is TGTGCCAGCAGTGACGAGGGCTCCTCCCAGTCCGGCTACACCTTC. Its translation is CASSDEGSSQSGYTF.

The chain links TRBV11-2 to TRBJ2-1, with a tentative D call TRBD2 (6 bases). The V gene lost 3 bases and the J gene lost 8 bases, with 14 bases spanning the gap. CDR1 is SGHAT, CDR2 FQNNGV, per germline. The CDR3 sequence is 14 residues long. CDR3 protein: CASSFHGGTDEQFF. The CDR3 region has the DNA TGTGCCAGCAGCTTCCACGGGGGTACCGATGAGCAGTTCTTC.

This clone has only one observation. The V gene is TRBV5-1, the J gene TRBJ2-3; D might be TRBD1 (5 bases). Germline CDR1 is SGHRS and CDR2 is YFSETQ. Between the trimmed V and J ends, which lost 0 bases and 2 bases, there was a span of 10 bases. The CDR3 loop spans 15 amino acids. The CDR3 is CASSLDVDTTDTQYF. CDR3 nucleotide sequence: TGCGCCAGCAGCTTGGACGTGGACACCACAGATACGCAGTATTTT.

This rearrangement joins TRBV30 to TRBJ1-2; D is unresolved. V lost 2 bases and J 4 bases, leaving 11 bases between the germline ends. The CDR3 contains 13 residues. Germline V gives CDR1 GTSNPN, CDR2 SVGIG (reference sequence). In DNA, the CDR3 is TGTGCCTGGAGTAGTGTGGGAGGCTATGGCTACACCTTC. This gives the protein CAWSSVGGYGYTF.

The chain joins TRBV29-1 to TRBJ1-3; a weak D match, TRBD1 (5 bases). The germline V and J ends were trimmed by 4 bases and 2 bases, with 24 bases remaining between them. The CDR3 is 18 residues long. From germline, CDR1 is SQVTM and CDR2 ANQGSEA. The CDR3 is CSVASRFGTAGAGNTIYF. The CDR3 DNA reads TGCAGCGTTGCATCTAGGTTCGGGACGGCGGGGGCTGGAAACACCATATATTTT.

The J gene is TRBJ2-6, the V gene TRBV19; a weak D match, TRBD1 (6 bases). The ends were cut back, 6 bases at V and 4 bases at J, with 13 bases in the middle. The CDR3 extends over 15 amino acids. CDR1 and CDR2 (germline): LNHDA, SQIVND (reference sequence). CDR3 in DNA: TGTGCCAGTAGCCCGGACAGTATCGGGGCCAACGTCCTGACTTTC. Protein: CASSPDSIGANVLTF.

This clone was counted a few times. This sequence joins TRBV9 and TRBJ1-2, with D hard to call. Trimming removed 4 bases from V and 8 bases from J, with 18 bases in between. The CDR3 is 14 amino acids. Per the germline V gene, CDR1 is SGDLS and CDR2 is YYNGEE. CDR3 amino acids: CASSPRPYLRGYTF. CDR3 coding DNA: TGTGCCAGCAGCCCCCGTCCTTACCTGAGGGGCTACACCTTC.

The chain couples TRBV19 to TRBJ1-5; a possible D gene is TRBD1 (5 bases). This CDR3 contains 15 residues. Trimming cost V 7 bases and J 2 bases, with 15 bases left between them. CDR1 is LNHDA and CDR2 is SQIVND in the germline V gene (reference sequence). CDR3 residues: CASTPGRGGNQPQHF. CDR3 sequence (DNA): TGTGCCAGTACCCCAGGCAGAGGGGGCAATCAGCCCCAGCATTTT.

The V call is TRBV12-5, the J call TRBJ1-1; unclear D gene. V lost 2 bases, J lost 4 bases, and 8 bases lay in between. The germline V gene has CDR1 LGHNT and CDR2 FRNRAP. This CDR3 spans 13 amino acids. CDR3 residues: CASGLNPVTEAFF. CDR3 nucleotide sequence: TGTGCTAGTGGTTTGAACCCCGTCACTGAAGCTTTCTTT.

The chain recombines TRBV6-5 with TRBJ1-6; TRBD1 is a possible D gene (6 bases). Trimming cost V 7 bases and J 7 bases, with 17 bases left between them. The CDR3 is 15 amino acids. CDR1 and CDR2 (germline): MNHEY, SVGAGI. CDR3 sequence: CASTAGRGYNSPLHF. The CDR3 DNA sequence: TGTGCCAGCACCGCGGGAAGGGGGTACAATTCACCCCTCCACTTT.

This clone is a singleton in its sample. The rearrangement links TRBV6-1 to TRBJ2-2; TRBD2 is a possible D gene (6 bases). Trimming took off 4 bases at V and 7 bases at J, with 19 bases between the two ends. The CDR3 runs 16 residues. Per germline, CDR1 MNHNS and CDR2 SASEGT. CDR3 in amino acids: CASSAPELAVIGELFF. CDR3 bases: TGTGCCAGCAGTGCCCCCGAGTTAGCGGTAATCGGGGAGCTGTTTTTT.

V and J are TRBV3-1 (or the pseudogene TRBV3-2) and TRBJ2-5; 13 bases are a match to TRBD2. The V gene's germline CDR1 is LGHDT and CDR2 YNNKEL (reference sequence). There are 15 residues in the CDR3. Losses at the gene ends were 4 bases for V and 1 base for J; bases not matched to a gene: 0. CDR3 sequence reads: CASSRTSGGQETQYF. CDR3 nucleotides: TGTGCCAGCAGCCGGACTAGCGGGGGCCAAGAGACCCAGTACTTC.

The chain carries TRBV28 and TRBJ2-7; D is possibly TRBD1 or TRBD2 (6 bases each). CDR3 size: 15 residues. Germline lookup yields CDR1 MDHEN and CDR2 SYDVKM. V was shortened by 5 bases and J by 2 bases, with 16 bases between the two germline ends. The CDR3 reads CASSGGTPNPYEQYF. CDR3 in DNA: TGTGCCAGCAGTGGGGGGACACCGAACCCCTACGAGCAGTACTTC.